This TCR beta chain was profiled in a study of CD8 T cells in ankylosing spondylitis. Using its own MiXCR run on the 5' RACE reads, TCRdb lists one record per CDR3 protein. The repertoire holds roughly 180,000 distinct CDR3 sequences, roughly 10% seen once, with about 16% in the top ten. This clonotype was seen repeatedly, ten times or more. The sequenced sample was blood, either unsorted or a sorted T cell fraction (not recorded which). This receptor was obtained from a female donor with ankylosing spondylitis or in good health (not recorded which).

For the CDR3, the DNA is TGTGCCAGCAGCGACAAAGGGCATTACGAGCAGTACTTC. Protein: CASSDKGHYEQYF. The V gene is TRBV7-2, the J gene TRBJ2-7; unclear D gene. The CDR3 covers 13 residues. Germline V gene data show CDR1 as SGHTA and CDR2 as FQGNSA. V lost 5 bases to trimming and J lost 4 bases, with 12 bases between them.